A selection of T cell receptor beta chains follows, all from one sample in a study of OX40 agonist ivuxolimab in advanced cancers. TCRdb's copy holds only in-frame clones and misses some; the assay was immunoSEQ multiplex PCR. The data contain tens of thousands of clones, around 90% of them singletons. The input for sequencing was CD4+ or CD8+ T cells sorted from blood, taken in a trial of the OX40 agonist ivuxolimab. The receptors stem from an adult with an advanced solid tumor such as melanoma, head and neck, liver or kidney cancer. Each CDR3 is given with its conserved first and last residue. D genes are given only for firm matches. The listing skips clone size in some rows; elsewhere it reads once, few, many or a size class.

cdr3_aa: CASSWAGEADTQYF
cdr3_nt: TGTGCCAGCAGTTGGGCGGGAGAGGCTGATACGCAGTATTTT
v_call: TRBV27
clone_size: -
j_call: TRBJ2-3
d_call: TRBD2

cdr3_aa: CASSYSYDNSYEQYF
cdr3_nt: TGTGCCAGCAGTTACTCGTATGACAACTCCTACGAGCAGTACTTC
v_call: TRBV6-5
clone_size: -
j_call: TRBJ2-7
d_call: -

cdr3_aa: CASSSPKVGSYEQYF
cdr3_nt: TGTGCCAGCAGTTCCCCCAAGGTAGGGTCCTACGAGCAGTACTTC
v_call: TRBV28
clone_size: -
j_call: TRBJ2-7
d_call: -

cdr3_aa: CASSLTGPVWENEQFF
cdr3_nt: TGTGCCAGCAGCTTAACAGGTCCTGTATGGGAGAATGAGCAGTTCTTC
v_call: TRBV7-3
clone_size: -
j_call: TRBJ2-1
d_call: -

cdr3_aa: CASSFGTGVNEQFF
cdr3_nt: TGTGCCAGCAGCTTCGGGACAGGGGTCAATGAGCAGTTCTTC
v_call: TRBV5-4
clone_size: -
j_call: TRBJ2-1
d_call: TRBD1

cdr3_aa: CSVGGLTGELFF
cdr3_nt: TGCAGCGTTGGGGGACTCACCGGGGAGCTGTTTTTT
v_call: TRBV29-1
clone_size: -
j_call: TRBJ2-2
d_call: -

cdr3_aa: CASALRGEGRYNEQFF
cdr3_nt: TGTGCTAGTGCCCTTCGAGGGGAAGGACGATACAATGAGCAGTTCTTC
v_call: TRBV12-5
clone_size: -
j_call: TRBJ2-1
d_call: -

cdr3_aa: CASSPGLVGTDTQYF
cdr3_nt: TGTGCCAGCAGCCCCGGACTAGTTGGCACAGATACGCAGTATTTT
v_call: TRBV9
clone_size: -
j_call: TRBJ2-3
d_call: TRBD2

cdr3_aa: CASSLPRGETQYF
cdr3_nt: TGTGCCAGCAGCCTCCCCAGGGGAGAGACCCAGTACTTC
v_call: TRBV7-2
clone_size: -
j_call: TRBJ2-5
d_call: -

cdr3_aa: CASTHPIAGASVGELFF
cdr3_nt: TGTGCCAGCACCCACCCCATAGCGGGAGCAAGCGTCGGGGAGCTGTTTTTT
v_call: TRBV28
clone_size: -
j_call: TRBJ2-2
d_call: TRBD2

cdr3_aa: CASSLPDHGGNTDTQYF
cdr3_nt: TGTGCCAGCAGTTTACCAGACCACGGCGGCAACACAGATACGCAGTATTTT
v_call: TRBV28
clone_size: -
j_call: TRBJ2-3
d_call: -

cdr3_aa: CASSGGQMNTEAFF
cdr3_nt: TGTGCCAGCAGCGGGGGACAGATGAACACTGAAGCTTTCTTT
v_call: TRBV4-2
clone_size: -
j_call: TRBJ1-1
d_call: TRBD1

cdr3_aa: CASSLSATGRIPNYGYTF
cdr3_nt: TGTGCCAGCAGTTTATCTGCGACAGGCCGGATCCCTAACTATGGCTACACCTTC
v_call: TRBV27
clone_size: -
j_call: TRBJ1-2
d_call: -

cdr3_aa: CASSPLDSYEQYF
cdr3_nt: TGTGCCAGCAGTCCCCTCGACAGCTACGAGCAGTACTTC
v_call: TRBV28
clone_size: -
j_call: TRBJ2-7
d_call: -

cdr3_aa: CASSQGVAGGATNTGELFF
cdr3_nt: TGCGCCAGCAGCCAAGGGGTAGCGGGAGGGGCTACGAACACCGGGGAGCTGTTTTTT
v_call: TRBV4-3
clone_size: -
j_call: TRBJ2-2
d_call: TRBD2

cdr3_aa: CASSYPEPAGNTEAFF
cdr3_nt: TGTGCCAGCAGTTACCCCGAACCGGCAGGAAACACTGAAGCTTTCTTT
v_call: TRBV28
clone_size: -
j_call: TRBJ1-1
d_call: -

cdr3_aa: CASRGTGNTIYF
cdr3_nt: TGCGCCAGCCGGGGCACTGGAAACACCATATATTTT
v_call: TRBV4-1
clone_size: -
j_call: TRBJ1-3
d_call: -

cdr3_aa: CASTEYPTSNTGELFF
cdr3_nt: TGTGCCAGCACCGAATATCCCACGTCGAACACCGGGGAGCTGTTTTTT
v_call: TRBV2
clone_size: -
j_call: TRBJ2-2
d_call: -

cdr3_aa: CASSTGQGQETQYF
cdr3_nt: TGTGCCAGTAGTACCGGACAGGGCCAAGAGACCCAGTACTTC
v_call: TRBV19
clone_size: -
j_call: TRBJ2-5
d_call: TRBD1

cdr3_aa: CASSFGNTEAFF
cdr3_nt: TGCGCCAGCAGCTTCGGGAACACTGAAGCTTTCTTT
v_call: TRBV5-1
clone_size: -
j_call: TRBJ1-1
d_call: -

cdr3_aa: CASSLGFTGQFF
cdr3_nt: TGTGCCAGCAGCTTAGGGTTCACTGGGCAGTTCTTC
v_call: TRBV7-9
clone_size: -
j_call: TRBJ2-1
d_call: -

cdr3_aa: CASSLGSRGLNTEAFF
cdr3_nt: TGTGCCAGCAGCTTAGGTAGCAGGGGGTTGAACACTGAAGCTTTCTTT
v_call: TRBV11-2
clone_size: -
j_call: TRBJ1-1
d_call: TRBD1

cdr3_aa: CASSEQTQYSLVEQYF
cdr3_nt: TGTGCCAGCAGCGAACAGACTCAGTACTCTTTGGTTGAGCAGTACTTC
v_call: TRBV11-2
clone_size: -
j_call: TRBJ2-7
d_call: -

cdr3_aa: CASSGSVAQETQYF
cdr3_nt: TGTGCCAGCAGCGGATCAGTAGCCCAAGAGACCCAGTACTTC
v_call: TRBV9
clone_size: -
j_call: TRBJ2-5
d_call: -

cdr3_aa: CASSIQGLAGYNEQFF
cdr3_nt: TGTGCCAGTAGTATCCAAGGACTAGCGGGATACAATGAGCAGTTCTTC
v_call: TRBV19
clone_size: -
j_call: TRBJ2-1
d_call: TRBD2

cdr3_aa: CASSELGEITDTQYF
cdr3_nt: TGTGCCAGCAGTGAATTAGGAGAGATCACAGATACGCAGTATTTT
v_call: TRBV6-1
clone_size: -
j_call: TRBJ2-3
d_call: -

cdr3_aa: CASSLFVGLSGNTIYF
cdr3_nt: TGTGCCAGCAGTTTATTCGTCGGGCTCTCTGGAAACACCATATATTTT
v_call: TRBV28
clone_size: -
j_call: TRBJ1-3
d_call: -

cdr3_aa: CASSLVGFGYTF
cdr3_nt: TGCGCCAGCAGCTTGGTAGGGTTTGGCTACACCTTC
v_call: TRBV5-1
clone_size: -
j_call: TRBJ1-2
d_call: -

cdr3_aa: CASSLWDRGYGYTF
cdr3_nt: TGTGCCAGCAGTTTGTGGGACAGGGGCTATGGCTACACCTTC
v_call: TRBV28
clone_size: medium-sized
j_call: TRBJ1-2
d_call: TRBD1

cdr3_aa: CASSPHPAISGNTIYF
cdr3_nt: TGTGCCAGCAGTCCACATCCGGCCATCTCTGGAAACACCATATATTTT
v_call: TRBV27
clone_size: -
j_call: TRBJ1-3
d_call: -

cdr3_aa: CASSQDGSGPTDTQYF
cdr3_nt: TGCGCCAGCAGCCAAGATGGGAGCGGACCCACAGATACGCAGTATTTT
v_call: TRBV4-1
clone_size: -
j_call: TRBJ2-3
d_call: -

cdr3_aa: CASSVVGSTDTQYF
cdr3_nt: TGTGCCAGCAGCGTAGTTGGGAGCACAGATACGCAGTATTTT
v_call: TRBV9
clone_size: -
j_call: TRBJ2-3
d_call: -

cdr3_aa: CSVNRGASYEQYF
cdr3_nt: TGCAGCGTCAACAGGGGAGCGTCCTACGAGCAGTACTTC
v_call: TRBV29-1
clone_size: -
j_call: TRBJ2-7
d_call: TRBD1

cdr3_aa: CATVSGRGDTQYF
cdr3_nt: TGTGCCACCGTAAGCGGGAGAGGGGATACGCAGTATTTT
v_call: TRBV28
clone_size: -
j_call: TRBJ2-3
d_call: TRBD2

cdr3_aa: CASRATSGTWYEQYF
cdr3_nt: TGTGCCAGCAGAGCGACTAGCGGGACGTGGTACGAGCAGTACTTC
v_call: TRBV2
clone_size: once
j_call: TRBJ2-7
d_call: TRBD2

cdr3_aa: CASSPREPLAVYEQYF
cdr3_nt: TGTGCCAGCAGCCCCCGGGAGCCATTAGCCGTGTACGAGCAGTACTTC
v_call: TRBV7-9
clone_size: -
j_call: TRBJ2-7
d_call: -

cdr3_aa: CASSPHSVFYNEQFF
cdr3_nt: TGTGCCAGCAGCCCTCACTCGGTATTTTACAATGAGCAGTTCTTC
v_call: TRBV9
clone_size: -
j_call: TRBJ2-1
d_call: -

cdr3_aa: CASSTGRSTNIYEQYF
cdr3_nt: TGTGCCAGCAGTACAGGGCGCTCCACTAATATCTACGAGCAGTACTTC
v_call: TRBV28
clone_size: -
j_call: TRBJ2-7
d_call: -

cdr3_aa: CASSLVLAGGPNNEQFF
cdr3_nt: TGCGCCAGCAGCTTGGTGCTAGCGGGAGGGCCTAACAATGAGCAGTTCTTC
v_call: TRBV5-1
clone_size: -
j_call: TRBJ2-1
d_call: TRBD2

cdr3_aa: CASSQDLLQGGGEQYF
cdr3_nt: TGCGCCAGCAGCCAAGATCTTCTACAGGGAGGCGGCGAGCAGTACTTC
v_call: TRBV4-3
clone_size: -
j_call: TRBJ2-7
d_call: -

cdr3_aa: CASSDLAGATGELFF
cdr3_nt: TGTGCCAGCAGTGATTTAGCGGGGGCCACCGGGGAGCTGTTTTTT
v_call: TRBV2
clone_size: -
j_call: TRBJ2-2
d_call: TRBD2

cdr3_aa: CASTPLADYNEQFF
cdr3_nt: TGTGCCAGCACCCCTCTAGCGGACTACAATGAGCAGTTCTTC
v_call: TRBV6-6
clone_size: once
j_call: TRBJ2-1
d_call: TRBD2

cdr3_aa: CASSLLSPDYGYTF
cdr3_nt: TGCGCCAGCAGCTTGCTGTCCCCCGACTATGGCTACACCTTC
v_call: TRBV5-1
clone_size: once
j_call: TRBJ1-2
d_call: -

cdr3_aa: CASSLTSGLDYEQYF
cdr3_nt: TGTGCCAGCAGCCTAACTAGCGGGTTGGACTACGAGCAGTACTTC
v_call: TRBV27
clone_size: few
j_call: TRBJ2-7
d_call: TRBD2

cdr3_aa: CASSSILQETQYF
cdr3_nt: TGTGCCAGCAGCTCCATTCTCCAAGAGACCCAGTACTTC
v_call: TRBV4-2
clone_size: -
j_call: TRBJ2-5
d_call: -

cdr3_aa: CASSQSRTSGSYEQFF
cdr3_nt: TGCGCCAGCAGCCAATCGCGCACTAGCGGGAGTTATGAGCAGTTCTTC
v_call: TRBV4-3
clone_size: -
j_call: TRBJ2-1
d_call: TRBD2

cdr3_aa: CASSDQGYNTEAFF
cdr3_nt: TGTGCCAGCAGTGATCAGGGATACAACACTGAAGCTTTCTTT
v_call: TRBV2
clone_size: -
j_call: TRBJ1-1
d_call: -